The present TCR beta chain was sequenced within a study of shared clonotypes between healthy human individuals. Naive CD8 populations comprised CD45RO-negative cells positively selected for CCR7, excluding terminally differentiated effector memory CD45RA+ cells. HIV-negative, healthy adults without recent acute infections or vaccinations were the donors. This CDR3 region has 12 residues. Germline CDR1 and CDR2: GTSNPN and SVGIG (reference sequence). V trimming: 2 bases; J trimming: 6 bases; junction bases outside the gene matches: 0. General study findings and limits: What naive subsets generally showed was a larger estimated richness than memory subsets showed. Sequencing depth was predicted to influence how clonotypes are shared among donors.

Genomic DNA per cell subset filled all wells of several immunoSEQ plates. Here immunoSEQ multiplex PCR was the method, and the copy in TCRdb shows in-frame clones only, minus some. Among hundreds of thousands of clones listed, approximately 97% were seen once. About this clone itself: Its antigen is unidentified.

The chain combines TRBV30 with TRBJ2-3, with 9 bases lining up with TRBD2. The TCR comes from a man aged 30-40 years in good health. Sequencing was done on a sample of naive CD8+ T cells sorted from blood. The CDR3 coding sequence is TGTGCCTGGAGTAGCGGGAGGGATACGCAGTATTTT. Amino acids: CAWSSGRDTQYF.